The rows below give T cell receptor beta chains drawn from one sample of a study of patients and donors after allogeneic stem cell transplantation. TCRdb reanalysed the RT-PCR reads using MiXCR and keeps one entry per CDR3 protein. The sample has fewer than 250,000 distinct CDR3 sequences; less than 15% are singletons. Source material: blood, either unsorted or a sorted T cell fraction (not recorded which). These receptors were taken from a human donor who was either an allogeneic HSCT recipient or a stem cell or donor lymphocyte infusion donor (not recorded which). It is not recorded whose cells these are; they may come from a transplant donor. Both conserved end residues are part of each CDR3. Clone sizes are given selectively: once, few, many, or a class where the clone is expanded.

clone_size,v_call,j_call,cdr3_aa
medium-sized,TRBV7-2,TRBJ1-5,CASSLGSARYQPQHF
many,TRBV9,TRBJ2-1,CASSSSGTLGDEQFF
NA,TRBV6-1,TRBJ2-3,CASMEVDTQYF
few,TRBV11-2,TRBJ2-3,CASSPDGEGRHTDTQYF
many,TRBV4-1,TRBJ1-4,CASSQVGLNEKLFF
NA,TRBV29-1,TRBJ1-5,CSVMDRGGPGQPQHF
few,TRBV5-1,TRBJ2-5,CASSAAGTEGETQYF
NA,TRBV12-3/TRBV12-4,TRBJ1-6,CASSFSRDNSPLHF
NA,TRBV3-1,TRBJ2-1,CASSPLTSGRANEQFF
few,TRBV9,TRBJ2-3,CASSVTSGRQSDTQYF
NA,TRBV11-1,TRBJ1-5,CASSLDKSAYNQPQHF
NA,TRBV10-3,TRBJ2-2,CAISETKGDRELFF
NA,TRBV6-4,TRBJ2-2,CASSEYGTNTGELFF
many,TRBV12-3/TRBV12-4,TRBJ2-1,CASSLPGSSYNEQFF
many,TRBV5-1,TRBJ2-5,CASSLGISEETQYF
few,TRBV19,TRBJ2-2,CASSIAEGAGELFF
few,TRBV5-4,TRBJ2-2,CASSLPGPSGANTGELFF
many,TRBV5-1,TRBJ2-3,CASSLGGRARNTDTQYF
many,TRBV5-6,TRBJ1-5,CASSRGWDNQPQHF
NA,TRBV6-1,TRBJ1-2,CATEDRAGYGYTF
few,TRBV15,TRBJ2-4,CATSRGWDRGGNIQYF
NA,TRBV25-1,TRBJ2-3,CASSGAANGSTDTQYF
few,TRBV20-1,TRBJ1-4,CSARDSRVDNEKLFF
many,TRBV30,TRBJ1-6,CAWRDGINSPLHF
many,TRBV7-9,TRBJ1-1,CASSLAQTEAFF